Here is one TCR beta chain with its context. The CDR3 is made up of 15 amino acids. Between the trimmed V and J ends, which lost 0 bases and 4 bases, there was a span of 13 bases. Germline loops: CDR1 SGDLS, CDR2 YYNGEE. TCRdb analysed the RT-PCR reads with MiXCR anew, one entry per CDR3 protein. This table holds hundreds of thousands of distinct CDR3 sequences, about 14% found once. Material for sequencing was memory CD4+ T cells from blood. This chain links TRBV9 with TRBJ1-1, with unresolved D. The origin of this receptor is a female donor in good health, serving as a healthy control. CDR3 in DNA: TGTGCCAGCAGCGTAGCAAGCAGTTCTGCCACTGAAGCTTTCTTT. Residues: CASSVASSSATEAFF.